The clone carrying this TCR beta chain was counted between two and nine times. RNA extraction gave at least 5.5 micrograms of total RNA per sample. The data were taken from a study of blood T cells in healthy people across ages. The CDR3 runs to 16 residues. V dropped 2 bases and J dropped 2 bases, with 14 bases sitting between them. Germline values: CDR1 SGHTA, CDR2 FQGNSA. PCR was performed a second time for roughly 7 to 12 cycles using a sample-barcoded 5' primer and a J-beta primer mix. TCRdb independently ran MiXCR on the 5' RACE reads; one entry per CDR3 protein. The sample carries roughly 1.9 million distinct CDR3 sequences, more than 35% recorded once.

Material: blood. The sequence was collected from a human donor in good health. The V call is TRBV7-2, the J call TRBJ2-3; no clear D gene. The CDR3 reads CASSLTPVTLTDTQYF. The DNA of the CDR3 is TGTGCCAGCAGCTTAACACCAGTAACCCTCACAGATACGCAGTATTTT.